This TCR beta chain was sequenced in a study of OX40 agonist ivuxolimab in advanced cancers. Sequencing used immunoSEQ multiplex PCR; TCRdb keeps in-frame clones, though not all of them. The sample yields tens of thousands of clones, 85% to 95% seen once. Trimming removed 4 bases at V and 1 base at J, with 11 bases between. The CDR3 loop spans 14 amino acids. Germline values: CDR1 ENHRY, CDR2 SYGVKD. This TCR came from an adult with an advanced solid tumor such as melanoma, head and neck, liver or kidney cancer. Specimen: CD4+ or CD8+ T cells sorted from blood, collected in a trial of the OX40 agonist ivuxolimab. The chain couples TRBV10-3 to TRBJ2-7; perhaps TRBD2 as D (6 bases). As DNA, the CDR3 is TGTGCCATCAGTGTGGCTAGCGAGTCCTACGAGCAGTACTTC. Its protein product is CAISVASESYEQYF.